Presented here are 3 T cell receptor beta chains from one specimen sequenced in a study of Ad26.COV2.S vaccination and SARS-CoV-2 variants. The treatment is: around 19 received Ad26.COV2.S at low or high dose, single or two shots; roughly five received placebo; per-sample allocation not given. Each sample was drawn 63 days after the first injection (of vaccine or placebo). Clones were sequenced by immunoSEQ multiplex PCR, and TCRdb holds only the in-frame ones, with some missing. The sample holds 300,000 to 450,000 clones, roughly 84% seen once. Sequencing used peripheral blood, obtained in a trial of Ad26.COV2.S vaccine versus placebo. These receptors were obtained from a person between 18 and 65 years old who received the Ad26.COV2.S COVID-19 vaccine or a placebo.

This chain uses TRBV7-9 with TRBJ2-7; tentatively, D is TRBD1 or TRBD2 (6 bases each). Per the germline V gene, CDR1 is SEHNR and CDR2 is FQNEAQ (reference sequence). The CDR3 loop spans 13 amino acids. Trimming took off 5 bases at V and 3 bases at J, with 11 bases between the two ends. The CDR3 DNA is TGTGCCAGCAGCCCAGGAGGGGGCTACGAGCAGTACTTC. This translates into CASSPGGGYEQYF. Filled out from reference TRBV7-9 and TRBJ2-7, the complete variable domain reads DTGVSQNPRHKITKRGQNVTFRCDPISEHNRLYWYRQTLGQGPEFLTYFQNEAQLEKSRLLSDRFSAERPKGSFSTLEIQRTEQGDSAMYLCASSPGGGYEQYFGPGTRLTVT.

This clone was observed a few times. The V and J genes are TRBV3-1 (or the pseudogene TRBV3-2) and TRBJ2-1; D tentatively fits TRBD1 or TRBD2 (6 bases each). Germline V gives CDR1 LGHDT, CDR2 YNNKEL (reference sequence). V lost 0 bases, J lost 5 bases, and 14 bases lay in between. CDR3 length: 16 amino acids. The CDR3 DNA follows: TGTGCCAGCAGCCAAGATGGCCCGGGGGCAAACAATGAGCAGTTCTTC. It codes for CASSQDGPGANNEQFF.

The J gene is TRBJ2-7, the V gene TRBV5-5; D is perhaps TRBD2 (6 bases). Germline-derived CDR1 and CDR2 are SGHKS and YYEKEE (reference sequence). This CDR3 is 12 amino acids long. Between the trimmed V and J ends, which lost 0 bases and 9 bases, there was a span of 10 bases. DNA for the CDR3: TGTGCCAGCAGCTTGGACGGGAGAGGGCAGTACTTC. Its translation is CASSLDGRGQYF.